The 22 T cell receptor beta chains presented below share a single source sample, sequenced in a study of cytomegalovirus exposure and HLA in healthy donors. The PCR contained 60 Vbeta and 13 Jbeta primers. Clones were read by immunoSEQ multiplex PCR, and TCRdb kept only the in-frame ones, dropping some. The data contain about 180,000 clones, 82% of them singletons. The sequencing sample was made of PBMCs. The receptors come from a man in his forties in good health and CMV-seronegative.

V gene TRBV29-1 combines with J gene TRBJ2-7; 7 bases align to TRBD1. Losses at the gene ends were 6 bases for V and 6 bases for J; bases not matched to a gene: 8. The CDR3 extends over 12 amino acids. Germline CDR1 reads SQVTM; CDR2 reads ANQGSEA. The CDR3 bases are TGCAGCGTCTACTCGACAGGGACCGAGCAGTACTTC. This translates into CSVYSTGTEQYF.

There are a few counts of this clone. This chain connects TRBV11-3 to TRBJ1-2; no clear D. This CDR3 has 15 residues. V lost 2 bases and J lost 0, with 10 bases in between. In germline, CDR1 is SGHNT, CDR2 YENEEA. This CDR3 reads CASSLKRDPNYGYTF. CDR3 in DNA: TGTGCCAGCAGCTTAAAACGGGATCCTAACTATGGCTACACCTTC.

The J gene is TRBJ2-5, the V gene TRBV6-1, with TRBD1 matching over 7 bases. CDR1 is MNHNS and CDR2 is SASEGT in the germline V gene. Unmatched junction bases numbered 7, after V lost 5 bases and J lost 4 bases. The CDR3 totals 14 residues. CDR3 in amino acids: CASSSTGFGETQYF. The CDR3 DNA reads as TGTGCCAGCAGTTCGACAGGGTTTGGAGAGACCCAGTACTTC.

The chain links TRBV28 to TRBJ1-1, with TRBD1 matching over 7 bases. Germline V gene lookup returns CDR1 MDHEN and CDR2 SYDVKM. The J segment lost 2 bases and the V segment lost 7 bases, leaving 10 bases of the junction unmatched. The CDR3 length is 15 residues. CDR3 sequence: CASTARTGANTEAFF. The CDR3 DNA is TGTGCCAGCACAGCCCGCACAGGGGCCAACACTGAAGCTTTCTTT.

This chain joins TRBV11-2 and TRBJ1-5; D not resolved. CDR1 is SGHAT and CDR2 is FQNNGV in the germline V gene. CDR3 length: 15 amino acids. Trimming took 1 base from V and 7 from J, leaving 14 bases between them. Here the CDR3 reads CASSLAQASGQPQHF. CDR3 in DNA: TGTGCCAGCAGCTTAGCGCAGGCGTCGGGGCAGCCCCAGCATTTT. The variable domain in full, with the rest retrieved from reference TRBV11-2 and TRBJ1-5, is EAGVAQSPRYKIIEKRQSVAFWCNPISGHATLYWYQQILGQGPKLLIQFQNNGVVDDSQLPKDRFSAERLKGVDSTLKIQPAKLEDSAVYLCASSLAQASGQPQHFGDGTRLSIL.

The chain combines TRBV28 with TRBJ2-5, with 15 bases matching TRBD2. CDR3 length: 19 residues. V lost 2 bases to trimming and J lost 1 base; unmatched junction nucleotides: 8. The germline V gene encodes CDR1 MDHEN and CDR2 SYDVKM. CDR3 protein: CASSLRWGTSGGIQETQYF. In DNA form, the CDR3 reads TGTGCCAGCAGTTTACGATGGGGGACTAGCGGGGGGATCCAAGAGACCCAGTACTTC.

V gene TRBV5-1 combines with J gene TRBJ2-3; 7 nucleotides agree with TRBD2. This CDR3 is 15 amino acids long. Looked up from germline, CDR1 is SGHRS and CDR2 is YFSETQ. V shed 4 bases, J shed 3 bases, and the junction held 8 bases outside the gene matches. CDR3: CASSPITRGTDTQYF. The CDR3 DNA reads TGCGCCAGCAGCCCAATCACGCGGGGGACAGATACGCAGTATTTT.

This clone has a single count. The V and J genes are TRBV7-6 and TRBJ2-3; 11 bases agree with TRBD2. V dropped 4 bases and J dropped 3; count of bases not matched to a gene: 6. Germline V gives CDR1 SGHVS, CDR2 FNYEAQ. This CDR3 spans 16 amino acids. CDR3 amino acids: CASSWGTSGSTDTQYF. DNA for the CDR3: TGTGCCAGCAGCTGGGGGACTAGCGGAAGTACAGATACGCAGTATTTT.

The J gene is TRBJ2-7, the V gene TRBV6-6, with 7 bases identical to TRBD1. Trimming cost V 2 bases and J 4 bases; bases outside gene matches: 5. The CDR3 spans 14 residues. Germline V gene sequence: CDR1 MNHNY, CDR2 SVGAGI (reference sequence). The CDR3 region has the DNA TGTGCCAGCAGTTACGACAGGGTCAGATACGAGCAGTACTTC. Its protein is CASSYDRVRYEQYF.

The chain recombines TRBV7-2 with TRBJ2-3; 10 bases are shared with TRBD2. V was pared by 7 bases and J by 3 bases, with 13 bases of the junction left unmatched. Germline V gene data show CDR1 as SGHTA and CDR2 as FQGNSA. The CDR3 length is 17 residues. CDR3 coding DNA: TGTGCCAGCACCAATTCCCTACTAGCGGGGTTGACAGATACGCAGTATTTT. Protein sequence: CASTNSLLAGLTDTQYF.

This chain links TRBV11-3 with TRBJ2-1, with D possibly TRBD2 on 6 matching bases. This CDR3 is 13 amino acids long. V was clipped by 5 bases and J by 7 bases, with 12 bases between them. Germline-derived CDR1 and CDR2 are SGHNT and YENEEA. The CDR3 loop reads CASSKIGTNEQFF. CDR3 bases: TGTGCCAGCAGCAAAATTGGGACTAATGAGCAGTTCTTC. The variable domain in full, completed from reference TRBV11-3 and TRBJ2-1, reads EAGVVQSPRYKIIEKKQPVAFWCNPISGHNTLYWYLQNLGQGPELLIRYENEEAVDDSQLPKDRFSAERLKGVDSTLKIQPAELGDSAVYLCASSKIGTNEQFFGPGTRLTVL.

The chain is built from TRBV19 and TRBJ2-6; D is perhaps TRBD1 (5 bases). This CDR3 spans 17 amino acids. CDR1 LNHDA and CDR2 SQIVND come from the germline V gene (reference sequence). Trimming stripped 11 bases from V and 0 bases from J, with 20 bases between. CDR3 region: CAPGRRESFSGANVLTF. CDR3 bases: TGTGCCCCAGGGCGCAGGGAATCTTTCTCTGGGGCCAACGTCCTGACTTTC. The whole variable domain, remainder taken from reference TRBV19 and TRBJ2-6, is DGGITQSPKYLFRKEGQNVTLSCEQNLNHDAMYWYRQDPGQGLRLIYYSQIVNDFQKGDIAEGYSVSREKKESFPLTVTSAQKNPTAFYLCAPGRRESFSGANVLTFGAGSRLTVL.

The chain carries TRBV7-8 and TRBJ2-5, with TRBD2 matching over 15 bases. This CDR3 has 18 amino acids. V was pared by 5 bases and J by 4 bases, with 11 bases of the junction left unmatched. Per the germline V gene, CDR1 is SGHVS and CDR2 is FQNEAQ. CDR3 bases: TGTGCCAGCAGCCAAGAACGGACTAGCGGGGGGGCCGGAGAGACCCAGTACTTC. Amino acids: CASSQERTSGGAGETQYF.

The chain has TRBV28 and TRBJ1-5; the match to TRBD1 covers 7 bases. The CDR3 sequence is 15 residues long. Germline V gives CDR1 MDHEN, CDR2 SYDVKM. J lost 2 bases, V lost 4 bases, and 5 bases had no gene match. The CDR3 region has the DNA TGTGCCAGCAGTTCGGAGGGGGCGGGCAATCAGCCCCAGCATTTT. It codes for CASSSEGAGNQPQHF.

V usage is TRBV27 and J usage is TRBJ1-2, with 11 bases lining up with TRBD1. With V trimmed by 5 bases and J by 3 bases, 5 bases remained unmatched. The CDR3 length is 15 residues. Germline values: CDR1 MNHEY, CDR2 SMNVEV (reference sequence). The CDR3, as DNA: TGTGCCAGCAGTCCACGGACAGGGGGCTACTATGGCTACACCTTC. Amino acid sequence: CASSPRTGGYYGYTF.

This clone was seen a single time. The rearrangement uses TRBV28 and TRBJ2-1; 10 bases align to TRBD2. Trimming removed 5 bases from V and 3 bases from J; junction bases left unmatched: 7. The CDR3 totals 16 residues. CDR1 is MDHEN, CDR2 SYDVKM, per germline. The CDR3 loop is CASSPPGLASYNEQFF. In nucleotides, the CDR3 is TGTGCCAGCAGTCCTCCGGGACTAGCGAGCTACAATGAGCAGTTCTTC.

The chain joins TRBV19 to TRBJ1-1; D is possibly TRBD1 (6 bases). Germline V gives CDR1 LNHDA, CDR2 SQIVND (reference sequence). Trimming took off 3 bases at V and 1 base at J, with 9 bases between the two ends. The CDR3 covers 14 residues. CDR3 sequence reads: CASSIQGRNTEAFF. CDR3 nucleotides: TGTGCCAGTAGTATCCAGGGGAGGAACACTGAAGCTTTCTTT.

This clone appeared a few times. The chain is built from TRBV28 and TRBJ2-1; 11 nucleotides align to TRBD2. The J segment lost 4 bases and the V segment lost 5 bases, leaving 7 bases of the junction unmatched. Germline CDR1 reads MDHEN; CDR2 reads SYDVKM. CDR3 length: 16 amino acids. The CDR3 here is CASSPTGTSGYNEQFF. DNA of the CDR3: TGTGCCAGCAGTCCGACCGGGACTAGCGGATACAATGAGCAGTTCTTC.

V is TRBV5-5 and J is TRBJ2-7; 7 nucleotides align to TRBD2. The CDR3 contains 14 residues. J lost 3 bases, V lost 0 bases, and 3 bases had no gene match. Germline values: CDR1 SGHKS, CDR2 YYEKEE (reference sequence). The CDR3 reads CASSLGGGLYEQYF. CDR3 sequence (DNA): TGTGCCAGCAGCTTGGGGGGGGGTCTCTACGAGCAGTACTTC.

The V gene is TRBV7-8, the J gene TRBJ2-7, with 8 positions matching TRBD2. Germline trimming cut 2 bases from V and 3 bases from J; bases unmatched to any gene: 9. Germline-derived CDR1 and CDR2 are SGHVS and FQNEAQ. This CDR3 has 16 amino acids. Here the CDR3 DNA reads TGTGCCAGCAGCTTATATGCTAGCGGGCGGGACTACGAGCAGTACTTC. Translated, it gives CASSLYASGRDYEQYF.

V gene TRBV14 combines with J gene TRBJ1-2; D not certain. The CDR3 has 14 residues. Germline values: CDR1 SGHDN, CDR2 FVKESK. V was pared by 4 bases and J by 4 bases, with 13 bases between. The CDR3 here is CASSRANTIYGYTF. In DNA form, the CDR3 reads TGTGCCAGCAGCCGGGCTAACACAATCTATGGCTACACCTTC.

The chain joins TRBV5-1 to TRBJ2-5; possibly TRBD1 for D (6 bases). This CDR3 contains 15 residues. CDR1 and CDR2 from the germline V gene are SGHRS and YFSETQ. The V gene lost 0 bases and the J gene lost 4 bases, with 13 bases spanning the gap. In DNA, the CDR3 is TGCGCCAGCAGCTTGGGAGCAGGGGCCCGAGAGACCCAGTACTTC. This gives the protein CASSLGAGARETQYF. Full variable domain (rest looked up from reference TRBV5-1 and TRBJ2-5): KAGVTQTPRYLIKTRGQQVTLSCSPISGHRSVSWYQQTPGQGLQFLFEYFSETQRNKGNFPGRFSGRQFSNSRSEMNVSTLELGDSALYLCASSLGAGARETQYFGPGTRLLVL.